Presented here are 15 T cell receptor beta chains from one specimen sequenced in a study of blood T cells in healthy people across ages. Through a sample-barcoded 5' primer and a J-beta primer mix, a second PCR was run for 7 to 11 cycles. TCRdb redid the calling of the 5' RACE reads with MiXCR, one entry per CDR3 protein. Found here are some 780,000 distinct CDR3 sequences, 45% to 70% of them singletons; the top ten hold 20% to 30%. The sample taken for sequencing was blood. These receptors all come from a middle-aged man in good health.

This clonotype was detected many times. The chain couples TRBV7-3 to TRBJ2-6; no clear D. V was pared by 0 bases and J by 0 bases, with 0 bases between. Germline CDR1 is SGHTA and CDR2 is FQGTGA. The CDR3 sequence is 14 residues long. CDR3 protein: CASSLTSGANVLTF. DNA for the CDR3: TGTGCCAGCAGCTTAACCTCTGGGGCCAACGTCCTGACTTTC.

The gene calls are TRBV20-1 and TRBJ2-7, with D possibly TRBD1 on 5 matching bases. The DNA end favors TRBJ2-5, so the J call may be wrong. The CDR3 length is 15 residues. In germline, CDR1 is DFQATT, CDR2 SNEGSKA (reference sequence). The CDR3 reads CSARDLKGHRETQYF. DNA of the CDR3: TGCAGTGCTAGAGATCTGAAGGGGCACAGAGAGACCCAGTACTTC.

The chain uses TRBV19 and TRBJ1-5; 8 nucleotides align to TRBD1. Per germline, CDR1 LNHDA and CDR2 SQIVND (reference sequence). The V gene end was trimmed by 4 bases and the J gene end by 2 bases; junction bases not matched to a gene: 4. The CDR3 is 15 amino acids. The CDR3 spells CASSKDRVGNQPQHF. CDR3 sequence (DNA): TGTGCCAGTAGTAAGGACAGGGTGGGCAATCAGCCCCAGCATTTT. Variable domain in full (rest from reference TRBV19 and TRBJ1-5): DGGITQSPKYLFRKEGQNVTLSCEQNLNHDAMYWYRQDPGQGLRLIYYSQIVNDFQKGDIAEGYSVSREKKESFPLTVTSAQKNPTAFYLCASSKDRVGNQPQHFGDGTRLSIL.

This chain joins TRBV7-2 and TRBJ2-7, with TRBD1 identical over 8 bases. V lost 1 base to trimming and J lost 3 bases; unmatched junction nucleotides: 14. The germline V gene has CDR1 SGHTA and CDR2 FQGNSA. CDR3 size: 18 residues. CDR3 sequence reads: CASSLVFGNQGAYYEQYF. The DNA of the CDR3 is TGTGCCAGCAGCTTAGTTTTTGGGAACCAGGGGGCTTACTACGAGCAGTACTTC.

The rearrangement uses TRBV7-2 and TRBJ2-5; TRBD2 agrees at 8 bases. The trim removed 8 bases at V and 11 bases at J, leaving 19 bases unmatched. Germline loops: CDR1 SGHTA, CDR2 FQGNSA. CDR3 length: 15 amino acids. CDR3 coding DNA: TGTGCCAGCGGACCCCTAGCGGGCGCCTACAATGAGCAGTACTTC. Its protein is CASGPLAGAYNEQYF.

Written as DNA, the CDR3 is TGTGCCAGCACTTTACGGGTCACGAAATACGAGCAGTACTTC. This codes for CASTLRVTKYEQYF. The J gene is TRBJ2-5, the V gene TRBV6-6; D unclear. The DNA end favors TRBJ2-7, so the J call may be wrong. The CDR3 is made up of 14 amino acids. The germline V gene encodes CDR1 MNHNY and CDR2 SVGAGI (reference sequence).

This sequence joins TRBV29-1 and TRBJ1-2, with D possibly being TRBD1 (5 bases). Deletions cut 0 bases from V and 4 bases from J, with 12 bases between. The CDR3 extends over 14 amino acids. Germline loops: CDR1 SQVTM, CDR2 ANQGSEA. The CDR3 here is CSVEELTARYGYTF. CDR3 nucleotides: TGCAGCGTTGAAGAGTTGACAGCCCGCTATGGCTACACCTTC.

This clonotype has only one observation. The chain combines TRBV9 with TRBJ1-1; 7 bases map to TRBD1. The ends lost 0 bases at V and 0 bases at J; junction bases unmatched: 8. CDR3 length: 17 residues. Germline V lookup: CDR1 SGDLS, CDR2 YYNGEE. DNA of the CDR3: TGTGCCAGCAGCGTAGACCCTCCTACAGGGGTGAACACTGAAGCTTTCTTT. Translation gives CASSVDPPTGVNTEAFF.

V is TRBV9 and J is TRBJ2-2; 11 nucleotides match TRBD2. Unmatched junction bases numbered 4, after V lost 1 base and J lost 5 bases. Germline V CDR1 and CDR2: SGDLS, YYNGEE. The length of the CDR3 is 16 residues. The CDR3 spells CASSVLAGGRTGELFF. In DNA form, the CDR3 reads TGTGCCAGCAGCGTATTAGCGGGAGGGAGGACCGGGGAGCTGTTTTTT.

Written as DNA, the CDR3 is TGTGCCAGCAGCCAAGACACAAACAATGAGCAGTACTTC. Protein product: CASSQDTNNEQYF. The chain joins TRBV4-2 to TRBJ2-5; D is unresolved. V was trimmed by 0 bases and J by 11 bases, leaving 13 bases between them. Germline CDR1 and CDR2: LGHNA and YNFKEQ. CDR3 length: 13 amino acids.

The count of this clonotype is one. V and J are TRBV2 and TRBJ1-1, with 7 bases identical to TRBD1. The V gene's germline CDR1 is SNHLY and CDR2 FYNNEI. V shed 7 bases, J shed 0 bases, and the junction held 11 bases outside the gene matches. The CDR3 runs 16 residues. CDR3 region: CASTRQGIHMNTEAFF. The DNA for the CDR3 is TGTGCCAGCACCCGACAGGGAATTCATATGAACACTGAAGCTTTCTTT.

V is TRBV7-6 and J is TRBJ2-1; the match to TRBD2 covers 16 bases. V dropped 1 base and J dropped 9; count of bases not matched to a gene: 9. CDR1 is SGHVS and CDR2 is FNYEAQ in the germline V gene. The CDR3 extends over 18 amino acids. In nucleotides, the CDR3 is TGTGCCAGCAGCTTAGGAAAGGGGACTAGCGGGGGGGCTGGTGAGCAGTTCTTC. This gives the protein CASSLGKGTSGGAGEQFF.

This clonotype was detected a few times. The rearrangement joins TRBV28 to TRBJ2-5; D gene uncertain. Germline loops: CDR1 MDHEN, CDR2 SYDVKM. The CDR3 is 13 residues long. V gave up 2 bases and J gave up 2 bases, with 6 bases separating them. Here the CDR3 reads CASSLTAQETQYF. CDR3 coding DNA: TGTGCCAGCAGTTTAACCGCTCAAGAGACCCAGTACTTC. Based on the CDR3 plus reference TRBV28 and TRBJ2-5, the full variable domain is DVKVTQSSRYLVKRTGEKVFLECVQDMDHENMFWYRQDPGLGLRLIYFSYDVKMKEKGDIPEGYSVSREKKERFSLILESASTNQTSMYLCASSLTAQETQYFGPGTRLLVL.

This clonotype was counted a single time. The chain combines TRBV20-1 with TRBJ2-3; D uncertain. The CDR3 consists of 18 residues. V gave up 0 bases and J gave up 0 bases, with 19 bases separating them. Germline lookup yields CDR1 DFQATT and CDR2 SNEGSKA (reference sequence). The CDR3 bases are TGCAGTGCTAGAGAATCCCGAGCCGTTCCCGGCAGCACAGATACGCAGTATTTT. Protein: CSARESRAVPGSTDTQYF.

The J gene is TRBJ2-7, the V gene TRBV19, with unresolved D. This CDR3 comprises 14 residues. The germline gives CDR1 LNHDA, CDR2 SQIVND (reference sequence). V lost 0 bases to trimming and J lost 3 bases, with 9 bases between them. The CDR3 bases are TGTGCCAGTAGTATAGATCTATTGGGCTACGAGCAGTACTTC. This sequence encodes CASSIDLLGYEQYF.